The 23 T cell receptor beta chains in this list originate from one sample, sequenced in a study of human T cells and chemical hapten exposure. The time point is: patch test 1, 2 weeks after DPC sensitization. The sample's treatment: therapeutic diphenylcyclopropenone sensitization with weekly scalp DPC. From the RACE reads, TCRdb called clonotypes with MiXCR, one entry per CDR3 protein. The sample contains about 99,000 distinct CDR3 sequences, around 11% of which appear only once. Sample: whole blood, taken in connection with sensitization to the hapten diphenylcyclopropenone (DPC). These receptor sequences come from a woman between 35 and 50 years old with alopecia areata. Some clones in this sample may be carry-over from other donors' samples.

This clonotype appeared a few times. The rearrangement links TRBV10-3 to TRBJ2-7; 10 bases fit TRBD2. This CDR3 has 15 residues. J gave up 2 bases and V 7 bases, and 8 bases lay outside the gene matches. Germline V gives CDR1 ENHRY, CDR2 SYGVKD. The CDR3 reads CAITPGLANPYEQYF. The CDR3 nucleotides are TGTGCCATCACCCCGGGACTAGCGAACCCCTACGAGCAGTACTTC.

The CDR3 is CSVGAGTAAYNEQFF. Written as DNA, the CDR3 is TGCAGCGTTGGGGCCGGGACTGCTGCCTACAATGAGCAGTTCTTC. The rearrangement uses TRBV29-1 and TRBJ2-1; tentative D call: TRBD2 (6 bases). Germline CDR1 SQVTM, CDR2 ANQGSEA. This CDR3 has 15 amino acids. Trimming removed 4 bases from V and 2 bases from J, with 15 bases in between.

CDR3 coding DNA: TGTGCCAGCAGCCCAAGCGGGAGGGCGATGGACGAGCAGTACTTC. Its translation is CASSPSGRAMDEQYF. The chain carries TRBV7-9 and TRBJ2-7, with TRBD2 identical over 10 bases. Trimming at V came to 5 bases and at J to 5 bases, leaving 9 bases not matched to a gene. This CDR3 region has 15 residues. The germline V gene has CDR1 SEHNR and CDR2 FQNEAQ (reference sequence).

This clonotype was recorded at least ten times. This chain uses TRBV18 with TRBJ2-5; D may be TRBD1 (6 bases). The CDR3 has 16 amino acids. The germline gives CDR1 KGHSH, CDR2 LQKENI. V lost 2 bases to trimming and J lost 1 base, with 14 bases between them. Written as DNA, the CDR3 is TGTGCCAGCTCACCATTAGGGGGAACGACCCAAGAGACCCAGTACTTC. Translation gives CASSPLGGTTQETQYF.

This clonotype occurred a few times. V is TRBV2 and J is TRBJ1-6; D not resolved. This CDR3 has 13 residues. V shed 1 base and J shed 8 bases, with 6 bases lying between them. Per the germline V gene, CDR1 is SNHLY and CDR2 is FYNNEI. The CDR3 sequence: CASSEDGYSPLHF. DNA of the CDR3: TGTGCCAGCAGTGAAGACGGATATTCACCCCTCCACTTT.

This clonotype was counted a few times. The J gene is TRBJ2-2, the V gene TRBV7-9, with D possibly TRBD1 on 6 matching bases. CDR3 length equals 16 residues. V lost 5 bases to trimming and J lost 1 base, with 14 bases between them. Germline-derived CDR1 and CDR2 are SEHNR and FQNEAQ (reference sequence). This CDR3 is CASSPSGHQNTGELFF. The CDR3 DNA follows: TGTGCCAGCAGCCCGTCGGGACACCAGAACACCGGGGAGCTGTTTTTT.

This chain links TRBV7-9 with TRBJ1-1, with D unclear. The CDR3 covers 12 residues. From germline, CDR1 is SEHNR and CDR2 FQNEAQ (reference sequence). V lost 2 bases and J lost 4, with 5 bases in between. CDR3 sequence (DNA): TGTGCCAGCAGCTTACTGGCCACTGAAGCTTTCTTT. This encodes CASSLLATEAFF.

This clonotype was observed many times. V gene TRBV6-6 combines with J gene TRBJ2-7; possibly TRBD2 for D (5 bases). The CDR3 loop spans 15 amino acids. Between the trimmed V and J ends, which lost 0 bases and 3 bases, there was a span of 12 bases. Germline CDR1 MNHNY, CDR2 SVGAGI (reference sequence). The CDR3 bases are TGTGCCAGCAGTTACTCGGCCCAGGCGGGCTACGAGCAGTACTTC. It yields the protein CASSYSAQAGYEQYF.

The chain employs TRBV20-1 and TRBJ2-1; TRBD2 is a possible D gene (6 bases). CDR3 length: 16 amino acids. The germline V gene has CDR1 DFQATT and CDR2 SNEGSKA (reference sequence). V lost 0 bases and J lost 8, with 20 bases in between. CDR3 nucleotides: TGCAGTGCTAGAGATATTCGGCTAGACGCGGGGCATGAGCAGTTCTTC. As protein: CSARDIRLDAGHEQFF.

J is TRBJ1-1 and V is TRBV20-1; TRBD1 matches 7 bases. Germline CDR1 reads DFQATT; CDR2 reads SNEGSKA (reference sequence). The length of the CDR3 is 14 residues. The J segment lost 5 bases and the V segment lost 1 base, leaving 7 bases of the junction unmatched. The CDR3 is CSARVRGRGTEAFF. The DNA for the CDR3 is TGCAGTGCTAGAGTGAGGGGGCGAGGTACTGAAGCTTTCTTT.

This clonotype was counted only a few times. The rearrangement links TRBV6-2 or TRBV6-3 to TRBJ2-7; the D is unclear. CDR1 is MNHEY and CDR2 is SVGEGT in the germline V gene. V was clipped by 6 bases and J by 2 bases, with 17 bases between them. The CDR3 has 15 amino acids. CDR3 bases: TGTGCCAGCAGGGGCACGGAACACCTTGCCTACGAGCAGTACTTC. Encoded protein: CASRGTEHLAYEQYF.

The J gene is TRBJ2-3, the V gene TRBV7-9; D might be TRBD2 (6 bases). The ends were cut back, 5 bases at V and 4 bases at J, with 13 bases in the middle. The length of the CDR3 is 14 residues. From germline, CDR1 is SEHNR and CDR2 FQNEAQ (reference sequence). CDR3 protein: CASSPHGGADTQYF. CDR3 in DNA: TGTGCCAGCAGCCCACATGGCGGGGCAGATACGCAGTATTTT.

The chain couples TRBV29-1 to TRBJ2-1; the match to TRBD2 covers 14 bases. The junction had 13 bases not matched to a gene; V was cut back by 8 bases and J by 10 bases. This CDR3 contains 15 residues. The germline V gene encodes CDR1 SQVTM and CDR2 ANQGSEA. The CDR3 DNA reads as TGCAGCTTCGAGCCGGGGACTAGCGGGAGTAGCGAGCAGTTCTTC. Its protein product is CSFEPGTSGSSEQFF.

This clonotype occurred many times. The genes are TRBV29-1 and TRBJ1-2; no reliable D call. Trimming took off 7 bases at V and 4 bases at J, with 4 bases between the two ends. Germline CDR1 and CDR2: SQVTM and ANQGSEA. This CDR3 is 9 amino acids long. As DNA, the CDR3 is TGCAGCGGGTTCTATGGCTACACCTTC. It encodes CSGFYGYTF.

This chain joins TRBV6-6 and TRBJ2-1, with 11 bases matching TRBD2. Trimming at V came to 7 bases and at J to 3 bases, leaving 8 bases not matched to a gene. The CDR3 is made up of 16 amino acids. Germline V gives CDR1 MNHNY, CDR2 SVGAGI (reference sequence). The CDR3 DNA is TGTGCCAGCACCCATCAGACTAGCGGGATCTACAATGAGCAGTTCTTC. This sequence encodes CASTHQTSGIYNEQFF.

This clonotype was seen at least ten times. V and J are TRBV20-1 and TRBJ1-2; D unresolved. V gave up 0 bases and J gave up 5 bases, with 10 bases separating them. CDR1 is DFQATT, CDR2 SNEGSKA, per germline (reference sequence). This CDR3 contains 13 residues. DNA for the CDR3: TGCAGTGCTAGAGATCGGTCTGTGTATGGCTACACCTTC. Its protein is CSARDRSVYGYTF.

The CDR3 region has the DNA TGTGCCAGCAGCTTAGTGAGCTCCTACGAGCAGTACTTC. Its protein is CASSLVSSYEQYF. The gene calls are TRBV7-9 and TRBJ2-7; D not resolved. V was cut by 1 base and J by 0 bases, with 4 bases left in between. CDR1 and CDR2 (germline): SEHNR, FQNEAQ (reference sequence). The CDR3 has 13 amino acids.

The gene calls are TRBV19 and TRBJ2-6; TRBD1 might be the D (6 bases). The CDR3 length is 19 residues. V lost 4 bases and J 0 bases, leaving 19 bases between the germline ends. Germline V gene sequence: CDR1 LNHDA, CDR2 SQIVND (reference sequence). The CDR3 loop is CASSSSGTDRISGANVLTF. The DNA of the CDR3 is TGTGCCAGTAGTAGCTCCGGGACCGACAGGATCTCTGGGGCCAACGTCCTGACTTTC.

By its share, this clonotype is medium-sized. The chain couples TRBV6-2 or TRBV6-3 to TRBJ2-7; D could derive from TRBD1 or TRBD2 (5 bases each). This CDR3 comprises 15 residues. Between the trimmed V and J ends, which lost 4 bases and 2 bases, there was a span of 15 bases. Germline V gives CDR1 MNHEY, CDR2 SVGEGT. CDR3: CASSWGPLHPYEQYF. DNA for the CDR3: TGTGCCAGCAGTTGGGGACCGCTACACCCCTACGAGCAGTACTTC.

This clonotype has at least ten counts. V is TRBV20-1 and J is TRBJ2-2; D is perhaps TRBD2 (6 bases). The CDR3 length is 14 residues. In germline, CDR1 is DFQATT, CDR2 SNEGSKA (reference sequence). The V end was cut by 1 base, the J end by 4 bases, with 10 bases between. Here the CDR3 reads CSARGGMPTGELFF. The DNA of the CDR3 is TGCAGTGCTAGAGGCGGGATGCCCACCGGGGAGCTGTTTTTT.

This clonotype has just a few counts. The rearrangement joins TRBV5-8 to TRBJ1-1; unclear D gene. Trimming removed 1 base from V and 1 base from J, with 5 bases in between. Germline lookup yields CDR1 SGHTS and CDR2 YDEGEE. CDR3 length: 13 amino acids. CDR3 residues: CASSLLRNTEAFF. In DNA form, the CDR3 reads TGTGCCAGCAGCTTGCTGCGGAACACTGAAGCTTTCTTT.

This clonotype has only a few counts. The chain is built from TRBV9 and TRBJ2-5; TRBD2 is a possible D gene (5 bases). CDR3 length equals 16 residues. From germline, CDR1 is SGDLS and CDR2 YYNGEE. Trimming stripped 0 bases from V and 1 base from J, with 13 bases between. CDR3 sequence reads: CASSVGAGRGQETQYF. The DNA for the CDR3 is TGTGCCAGCAGCGTAGGGGCGGGTAGAGGCCAAGAGACCCAGTACTTC.

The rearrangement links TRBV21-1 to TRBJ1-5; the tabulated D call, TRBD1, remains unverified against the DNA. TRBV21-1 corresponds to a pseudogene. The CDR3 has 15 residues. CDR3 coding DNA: TGTGCCAGCAGCAACCGGGACAGGGACGAGCAGCCCCAGCATTTT. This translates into CASSNRDRDEQPQHF.